Described below is a single TCR beta chain sequence and its context. The germline CDR1 and CDR2 sequences are WNHNN and SYGVQD (reference sequence). The CDR3 extends over 14 amino acids. Losses at the gene ends were 8 bases for V and 2 bases for J; bases not matched to a gene: 7. The source of the sample is a study of beta chain features in type 1 diabetes. The entirety of the isolated RNA underwent reverse transcription, so expressed TCRB transcripts were sequenced. Generated by immunoSEQ multiplex PCR, the TCRdb table keeps only in-frame clones and is missing some. This table has about 250,000 clones, 13% to 15% appearing once.

This chain links TRBV10-1 with TRBJ2-5; TRBD2 agrees at 8 bases. The clonotype originates from a woman between 40 and 55 years old in good health. Material for sequencing was naive CD4+ T cells from blood. CDR3 sequence (DNA): TGCGCCAGCGCCCGGGGGGGCGGGCAAGAGACCCAGTACTTC. This codes for CASARGGGQETQYF.